This T cell receptor beta chain originates from a study of radiation and T cells in renal cell carcinoma. General observations from the study: Intratumoral heterogeneity was not captured in these approximately 1 g regions. Irradiated tumors held more dominant CDR3 motifs than control tumors.

For this clone: Its antigen is not known.

This sample's treatment: treatment-naive control, cytoreductive nephrectomy. Control tumors came from treatment-naive patients without prior radiation. Controls included a handful of female and fewer than twelve male donors, resected 2011 to 2014. The V gene's germline CDR1 is SGHRS and CDR2 YFSETQ. V was cut by 0 bases and J by 5 bases, with 11 bases left in between. The CDR3 is made up of 15 amino acids. The assay was immunoSEQ multiplex PCR, and TCRdb's table has in-frame clones only and misses some. The sample carries approximately 21,000 clones, 45% to 70% recorded once. This rearrangement joins TRBV5-1 to TRBJ1-4, with D maybe TRBD1 (5 bases). This receptor was identified in a human donor with renal cell carcinoma. This sample comprised tumor tissue, obtained from a patient whose treatment was nephrectomy without radiotherapy. The CDR3 protein is CASSLVPGINEKLFF. DNA for the CDR3: TGCGCCAGCAGCTTGGTACCAGGGATCAATGAAAAACTGTTTTTT.